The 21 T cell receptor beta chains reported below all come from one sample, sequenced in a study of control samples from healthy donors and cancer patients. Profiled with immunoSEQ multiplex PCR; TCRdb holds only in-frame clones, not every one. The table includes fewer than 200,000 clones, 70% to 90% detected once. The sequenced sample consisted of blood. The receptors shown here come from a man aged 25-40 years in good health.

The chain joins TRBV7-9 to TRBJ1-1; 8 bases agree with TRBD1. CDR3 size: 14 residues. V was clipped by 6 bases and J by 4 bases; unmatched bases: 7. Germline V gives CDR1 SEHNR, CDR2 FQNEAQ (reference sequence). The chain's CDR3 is CASSLQGAGTEAFF. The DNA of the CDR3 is TGTGCCAGCAGTCTTCAGGGGGCCGGCACTGAAGCTTTCTTT. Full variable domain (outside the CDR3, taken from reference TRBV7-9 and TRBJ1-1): DTGVSQNPRHKITKRGQNVTFRCDPISEHNRLYWYRQTLGQGPEFLTYFQNEAQLEKSRLLSDRFSAERPKGSFSTLEIQRTEQGDSAMYLCASSLQGAGTEAFFGQGTRLTVV.

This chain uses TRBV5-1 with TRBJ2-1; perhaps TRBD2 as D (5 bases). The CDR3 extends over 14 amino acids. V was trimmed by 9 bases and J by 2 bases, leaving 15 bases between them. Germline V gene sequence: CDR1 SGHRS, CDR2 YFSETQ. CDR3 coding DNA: TGCGCCACCTCAGAACGGGGTACCTACAATGAGCAGTTCTTC. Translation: CATSERGTYNEQFF. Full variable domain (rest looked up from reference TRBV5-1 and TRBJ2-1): KAGVTQTPRYLIKTRGQQVTLSCSPISGHRSVSWYQQTPGQGLQFLFEYFSETQRNKGNFPGRFSGRQFSNSRSEMNVSTLELGDSALYLCATSERGTYNEQFFGPGTRLTVL.

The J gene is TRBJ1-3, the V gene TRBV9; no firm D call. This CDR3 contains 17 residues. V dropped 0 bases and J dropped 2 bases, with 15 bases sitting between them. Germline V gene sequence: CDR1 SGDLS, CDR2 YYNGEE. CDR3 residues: CASSVDGVAVPGNTIYF. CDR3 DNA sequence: TGTGCCAGCAGCGTAGACGGGGTCGCTGTCCCTGGAAACACCATATATTTT.

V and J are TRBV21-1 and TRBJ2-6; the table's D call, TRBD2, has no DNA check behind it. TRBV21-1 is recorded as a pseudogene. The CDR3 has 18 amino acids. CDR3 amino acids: CASILSSEDPSGANVLTF. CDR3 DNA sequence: TGTGCCAGCATCCTCTCGTCGGAGGACCCCTCTGGGGCCAACGTCCTGACTTTC.

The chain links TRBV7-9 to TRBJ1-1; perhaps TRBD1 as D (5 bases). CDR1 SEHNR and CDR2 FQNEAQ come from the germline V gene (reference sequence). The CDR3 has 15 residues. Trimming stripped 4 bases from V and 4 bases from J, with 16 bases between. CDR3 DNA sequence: TGTGCCAGCAGCTCGAACTCCGGGACGAGCACTGAAGCTTTCTTT. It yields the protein CASSSNSGTSTEAFF.

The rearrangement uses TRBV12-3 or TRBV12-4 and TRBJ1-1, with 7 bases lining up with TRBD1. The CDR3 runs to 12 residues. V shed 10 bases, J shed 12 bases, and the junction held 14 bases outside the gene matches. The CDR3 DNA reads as TGTGCCACTATAGGGGGCGATCGGGGCCCTTTCTTT. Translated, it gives CATIGGDRGPFF.

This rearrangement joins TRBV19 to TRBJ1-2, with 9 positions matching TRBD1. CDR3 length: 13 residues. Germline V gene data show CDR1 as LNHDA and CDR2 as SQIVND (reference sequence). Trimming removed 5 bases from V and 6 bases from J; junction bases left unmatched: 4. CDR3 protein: CASSLWTGDGYTF. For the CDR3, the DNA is TGTGCCAGTAGTTTATGGACAGGGGATGGCTACACCTTC.

The CDR3 protein is CASSTLNQPQHF. CDR3 bases: TGTGCCAGCAGTACACTTAATCAGCCCCAGCATTTT. The chain combines TRBV27 with TRBJ1-5; D remains ambiguous. Germline values: CDR1 MNHEY, CDR2 SMNVEV (reference sequence). This CDR3 is built from 12 residues. The V gene lost 5 bases and the J gene lost 4 bases, with 6 bases spanning the gap.

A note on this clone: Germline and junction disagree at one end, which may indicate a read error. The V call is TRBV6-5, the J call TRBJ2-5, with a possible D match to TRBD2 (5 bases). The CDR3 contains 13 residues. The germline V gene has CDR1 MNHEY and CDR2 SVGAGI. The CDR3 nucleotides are TGTGCCACCAGTCCGGGAATAGGGGAGACCCAGTACTTC. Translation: CATSPGIGETQYF.

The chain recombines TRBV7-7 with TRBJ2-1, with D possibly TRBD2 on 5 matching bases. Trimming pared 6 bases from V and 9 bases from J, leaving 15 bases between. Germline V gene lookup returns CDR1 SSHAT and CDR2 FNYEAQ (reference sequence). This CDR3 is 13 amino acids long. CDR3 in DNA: TGTGCCAGCAGTCGGACTCCTACGGCTGAGCAGTTCTTC. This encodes CASSRTPTAEQFF.

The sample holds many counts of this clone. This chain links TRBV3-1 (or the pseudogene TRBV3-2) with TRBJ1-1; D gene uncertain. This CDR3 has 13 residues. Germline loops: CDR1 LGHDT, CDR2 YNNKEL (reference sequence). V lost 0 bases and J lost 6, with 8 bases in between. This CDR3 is CASSQERFSEAFF. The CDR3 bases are TGTGCCAGCAGCCAAGAAAGGTTTTCTGAAGCTTTCTTT.

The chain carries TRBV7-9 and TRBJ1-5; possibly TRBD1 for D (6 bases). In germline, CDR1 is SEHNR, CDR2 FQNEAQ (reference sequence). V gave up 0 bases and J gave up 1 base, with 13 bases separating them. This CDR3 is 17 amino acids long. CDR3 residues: CASSLALGGASNQPQHF. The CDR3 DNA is TGTGCCAGCAGCTTAGCCCTGGGGGGGGCAAGCAATCAGCCCCAGCATTTT.

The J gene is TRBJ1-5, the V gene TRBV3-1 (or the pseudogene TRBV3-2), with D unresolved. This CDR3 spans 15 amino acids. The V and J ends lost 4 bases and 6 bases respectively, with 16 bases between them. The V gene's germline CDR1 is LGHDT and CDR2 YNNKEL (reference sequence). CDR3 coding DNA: TGTGCCAGCAGCCCCCATGAGGGAGGAGTTCAGCCCCAGCATTTT. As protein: CASSPHEGGVQPQHF.

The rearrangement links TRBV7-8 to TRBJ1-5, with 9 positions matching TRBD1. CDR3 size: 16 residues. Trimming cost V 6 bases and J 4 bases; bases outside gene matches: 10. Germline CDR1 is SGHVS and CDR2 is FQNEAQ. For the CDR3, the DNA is TGTGCCAGCAGTCACATTACCGGGACAGGGAATCAGCCCCAGCATTTT. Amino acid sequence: CASSHITGTGNQPQHF.

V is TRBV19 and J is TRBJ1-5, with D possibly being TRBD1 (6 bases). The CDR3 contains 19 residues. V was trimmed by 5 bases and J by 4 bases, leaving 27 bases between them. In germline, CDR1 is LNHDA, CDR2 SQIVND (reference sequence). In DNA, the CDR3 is TGTGCCAGTAGTTCCCCGAGACTCGGCTGGCAGGGGCAAAATCAGCCCCAGCATTTT. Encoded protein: CASSSPRLGWQGQNQPQHF.

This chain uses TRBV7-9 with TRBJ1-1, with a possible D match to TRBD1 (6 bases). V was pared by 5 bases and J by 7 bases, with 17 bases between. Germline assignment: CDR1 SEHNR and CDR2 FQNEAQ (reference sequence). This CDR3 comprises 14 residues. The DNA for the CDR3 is TGTGCCAGCAGCACGAGGGGGGCGTCGGGTGAAGCTTTCTTT. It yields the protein CASSTRGASGEAFF.

This CDR3 reads CATKSPDLGGNTIYF. CDR3 bases: TGTGCCACCAAAAGCCCCGATCTGGGAGGAAACACCATATATTTT. V is TRBV6-6 and J is TRBJ1-3, with D unresolved. The CDR3 sequence is 15 residues long. CDR1 and CDR2 from the germline V gene are MNHNY and SVGAGI (reference sequence). The V gene lost 10 bases and the J gene lost 4 bases, with 20 bases spanning the gap.

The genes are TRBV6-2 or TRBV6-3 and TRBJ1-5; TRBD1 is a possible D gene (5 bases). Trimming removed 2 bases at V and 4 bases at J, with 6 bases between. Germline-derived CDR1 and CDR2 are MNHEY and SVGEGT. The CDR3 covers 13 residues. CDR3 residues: CASSYGGNQPQHF. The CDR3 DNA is TGTGCCAGCAGTTACGGGGGGAATCAGCCCCAGCATTTT.

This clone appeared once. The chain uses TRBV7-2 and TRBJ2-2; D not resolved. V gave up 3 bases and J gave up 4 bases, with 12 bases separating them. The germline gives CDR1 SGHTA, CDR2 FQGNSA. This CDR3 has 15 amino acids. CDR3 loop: CASSLQGPSTGELFF. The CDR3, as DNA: TGTGCCAGCAGCTTGCAAGGACCGAGCACCGGGGAGCTGTTTTTT.

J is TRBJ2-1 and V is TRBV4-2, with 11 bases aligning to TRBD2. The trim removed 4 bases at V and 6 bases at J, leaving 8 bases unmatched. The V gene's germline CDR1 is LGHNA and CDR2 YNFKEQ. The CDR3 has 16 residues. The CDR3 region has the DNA TGTGCCAGCAGCCCCCGACTAGCGGGACTTCCCAATGAGCAGTTCTTC. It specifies CASSPRLAGLPNEQFF.

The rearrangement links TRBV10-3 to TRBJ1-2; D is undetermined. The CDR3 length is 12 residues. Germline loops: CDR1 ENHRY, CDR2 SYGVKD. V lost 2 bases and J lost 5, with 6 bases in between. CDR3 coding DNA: TGTGCCATCAGTGAGGGGGATTATGGCTACACCTTC. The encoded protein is CAISEGDYGYTF.